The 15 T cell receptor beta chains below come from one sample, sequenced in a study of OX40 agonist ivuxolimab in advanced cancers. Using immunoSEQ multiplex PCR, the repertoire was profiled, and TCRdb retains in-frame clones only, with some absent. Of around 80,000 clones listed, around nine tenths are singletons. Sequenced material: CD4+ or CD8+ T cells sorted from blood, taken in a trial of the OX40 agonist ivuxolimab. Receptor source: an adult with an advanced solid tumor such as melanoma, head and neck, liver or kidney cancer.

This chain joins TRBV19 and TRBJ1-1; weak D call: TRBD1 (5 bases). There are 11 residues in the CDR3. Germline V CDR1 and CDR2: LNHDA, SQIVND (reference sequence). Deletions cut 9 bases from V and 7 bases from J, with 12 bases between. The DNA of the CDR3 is TGTGCCAGCCCACCGAGGGGTGAAGCTTTCTTT. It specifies CASPPRGEAFF. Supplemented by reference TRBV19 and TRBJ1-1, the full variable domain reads DGGITQSPKYLFRKEGQNVTLSCEQNLNHDAMYWYRQDPGQGLRLIYYSQIVNDFQKGDIAEGYSVSREKKESFPLTVTSAQKNPTAFYLCASPPRGEAFFGQGTRLTVV.

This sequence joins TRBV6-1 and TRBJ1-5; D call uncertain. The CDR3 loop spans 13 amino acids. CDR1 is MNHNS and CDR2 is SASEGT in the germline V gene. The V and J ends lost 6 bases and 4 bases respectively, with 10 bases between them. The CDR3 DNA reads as TGTGCCAGCAGACGCGAAGTGAATCAGCCCCAGCATTTT. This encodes CASRREVNQPQHF.

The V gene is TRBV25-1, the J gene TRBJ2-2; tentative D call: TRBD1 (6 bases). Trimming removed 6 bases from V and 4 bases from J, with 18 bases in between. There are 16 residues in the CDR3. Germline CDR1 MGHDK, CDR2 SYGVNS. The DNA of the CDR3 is TGTGCCAGCAGAGTCTCCAACATAGGGGGCACCGGGGAGCTGTTTTTT. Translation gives CASRVSNIGGTGELFF.

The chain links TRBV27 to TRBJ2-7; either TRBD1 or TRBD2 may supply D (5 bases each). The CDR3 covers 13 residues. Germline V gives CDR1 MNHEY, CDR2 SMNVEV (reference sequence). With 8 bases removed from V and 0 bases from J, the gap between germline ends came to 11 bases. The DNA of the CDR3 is TGTGCCAGCGGGACCCCTGACTCCTACGAGCAGTACTTC. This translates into CASGTPDSYEQYF.

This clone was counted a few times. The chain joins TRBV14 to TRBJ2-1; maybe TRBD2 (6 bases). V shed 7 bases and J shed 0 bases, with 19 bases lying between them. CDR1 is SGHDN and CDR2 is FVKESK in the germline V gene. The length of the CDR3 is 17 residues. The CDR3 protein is CASNPLPGRGSYNEQFF. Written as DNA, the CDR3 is TGTGCCAGCAATCCGCTCCCCGGGAGAGGCTCCTACAATGAGCAGTTCTTC.

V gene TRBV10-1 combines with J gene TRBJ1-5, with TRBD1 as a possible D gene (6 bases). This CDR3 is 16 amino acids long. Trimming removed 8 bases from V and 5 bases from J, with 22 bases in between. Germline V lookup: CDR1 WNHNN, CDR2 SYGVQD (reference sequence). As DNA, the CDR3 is TGCGCCAGCCAAACGAACCGGGTGGGGGGGCATCAGCCCCAGCATTTT. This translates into CASQTNRVGGHQPQHF.

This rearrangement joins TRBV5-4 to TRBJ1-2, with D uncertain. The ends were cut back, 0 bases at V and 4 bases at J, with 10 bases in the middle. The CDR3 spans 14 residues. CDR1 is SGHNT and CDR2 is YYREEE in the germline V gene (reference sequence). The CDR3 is CASSLGGELYGYTF. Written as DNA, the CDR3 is TGTGCCAGCAGCTTGGGAGGTGAACTCTATGGCTACACCTTC.

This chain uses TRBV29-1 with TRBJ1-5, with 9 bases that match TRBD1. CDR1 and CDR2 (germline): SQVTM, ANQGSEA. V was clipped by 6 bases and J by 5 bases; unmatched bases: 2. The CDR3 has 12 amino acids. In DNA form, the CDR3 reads TGCAGCGTGAGGACAGGGGATCAGCCCCAGCATTTT. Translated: CSVRTGDQPQHF.

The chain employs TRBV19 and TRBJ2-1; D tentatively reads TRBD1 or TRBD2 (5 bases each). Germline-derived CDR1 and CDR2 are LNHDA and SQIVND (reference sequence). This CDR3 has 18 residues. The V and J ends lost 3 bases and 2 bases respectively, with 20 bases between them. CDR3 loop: CASSIESVGTRTYNEQFF. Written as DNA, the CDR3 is TGTGCCAGTAGTATTGAAAGCGTTGGGACCCGCACCTACAATGAGCAGTTCTTC.

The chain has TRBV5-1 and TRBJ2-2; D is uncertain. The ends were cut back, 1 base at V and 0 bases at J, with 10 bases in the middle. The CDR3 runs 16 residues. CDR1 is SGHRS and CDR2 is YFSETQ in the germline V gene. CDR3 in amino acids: CASSLWWGANTGELFF. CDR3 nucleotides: TGCGCCAGCAGCTTGTGGTGGGGTGCGAACACCGGGGAGCTGTTTTTT.

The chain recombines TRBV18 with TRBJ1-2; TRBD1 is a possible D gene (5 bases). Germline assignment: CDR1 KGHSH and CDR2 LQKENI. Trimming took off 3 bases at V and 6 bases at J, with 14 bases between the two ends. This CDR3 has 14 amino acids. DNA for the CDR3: TGTGCCAGCTCACCTCTCGCAACGGGGGATGGCTACACCTTC. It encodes CASSPLATGDGYTF.

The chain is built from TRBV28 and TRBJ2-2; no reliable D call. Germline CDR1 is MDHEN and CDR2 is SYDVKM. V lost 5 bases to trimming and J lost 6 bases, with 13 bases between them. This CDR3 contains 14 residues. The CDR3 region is CASSPPHRPGELFF. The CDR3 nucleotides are TGTGCCAGCAGTCCCCCGCATCGCCCCGGGGAGCTGTTTTTT.

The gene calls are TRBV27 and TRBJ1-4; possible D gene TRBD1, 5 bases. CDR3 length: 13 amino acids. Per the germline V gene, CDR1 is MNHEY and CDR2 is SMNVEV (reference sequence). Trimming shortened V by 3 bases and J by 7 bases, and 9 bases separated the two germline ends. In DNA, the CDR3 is TGTGCCAGCAGTTTTGGGGGAGTTGAAAAACTGTTTTTT. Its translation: CASSFGGVEKLFF.

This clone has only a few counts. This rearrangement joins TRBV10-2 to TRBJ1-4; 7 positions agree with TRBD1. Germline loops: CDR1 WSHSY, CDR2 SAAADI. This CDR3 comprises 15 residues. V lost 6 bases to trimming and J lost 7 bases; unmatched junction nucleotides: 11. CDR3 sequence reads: CASSATGAFGEKLFF. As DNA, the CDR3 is TGCGCCAGCAGCGCCACAGGGGCCTTTGGTGAAAAACTGTTTTTT.

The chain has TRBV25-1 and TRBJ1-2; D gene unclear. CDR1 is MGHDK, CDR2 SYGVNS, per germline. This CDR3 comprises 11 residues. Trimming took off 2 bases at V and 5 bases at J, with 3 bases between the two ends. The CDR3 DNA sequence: TGTGCCAGCAGTGAAATATATGGCTACACCTTC. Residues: CASSEIYGYTF.